Sequencing of this T cell receptor beta chain was carried out in a study of memory CD4+ T cells and cytomegalovirus serostatus. Study results and caveats: CD4+ memory repertoires contained 67 of 164 reported CMV TCRbeta sequences.

A note on this clone: Its antigen remains unidentified.

Single viable CD3+CD4+CD8-CD45RO+ cells were sorted as the memory CD4+ T cells. Profiling relied on immunoSEQ multiplex PCR, and the TCRdb table lists in-frame clones only, not all of them. This table holds 75,000 to 90,000 clones, approximately 80% found once. This TCR was sampled from an adult in good health and CMV-seronegative. The source material was memory CD4+ T cells from blood.

The CDR3 coding sequence is TGTGCCAGCAGCGTGGGACTCTTTAATGAAAAACTGTTTTTT. It yields the protein CASSVGLFNEKLFF. The chain carries TRBV7-8 and TRBJ1-4; tentative D call: TRBD1 (5 bases). CDR1 and CDR2 (germline): SGHVS, FQNEAQ. The ends were cut back, 5 bases at V and 4 bases at J, with 11 bases in the middle. The CDR3 extends over 14 amino acids.